What follows are 14 T cell receptor beta chains derived from one specimen sequenced in a study of cytomegalovirus exposure and HLA in healthy donors. The PCR made use of 60 Vbeta and 13 Jbeta primers. Sequenced by immunoSEQ multiplex PCR; TCRdb stores in-frame clones only, minus some. The listing contains around 120,000 clones. Sequenced sample: PBMCs. Source of these receptors: a man younger than 30 in good health and CMV-seronegative.

This chain connects TRBV7-9 to TRBJ2-1; 9 bases align to TRBD1. V lost 4 bases and J lost 8; bases outside the gene matches: 12. CDR1 and CDR2 from the germline V gene are SEHNR and FQNEAQ (reference sequence). The CDR3 contains 16 residues. The CDR3 DNA reads as TGTGCCAGCAGCTGGCCTACAGGGGGCGCGGCGGATGAGCAGTTCTTC. It encodes CASSWPTGGAADEQFF. The whole variable domain, filled in from reference TRBV7-9 and TRBJ2-1, reads DTGVSQNPRHKITKRGQNVTFRCDPISEHNRLYWYRQTLGQGPEFLTYFQNEAQLEKSRLLSDRFSAERPKGSFSTLEIQRTEQGDSAMYLCASSWPTGGAADEQFFGPGTRLTVL.

The chain links TRBV11-2 to TRBJ2-1; no reliable D call. V lost 0 bases and J lost 5, with 5 bases in between. CDR3 size: 13 residues. Germline V gene lookup returns CDR1 SGHAT and CDR2 FQNNGV. CDR3 region: CASSLEPNNEQFF. The DNA of the CDR3 is TGTGCCAGCAGCTTAGAACCTAACAATGAGCAGTTCTTC.

In regard to this clone: In the same sample, other DNA sequences code for this CDR3. V is TRBV27 and J is TRBJ2-7; D gene ambiguous. The V gene lost 2 bases and the J gene lost 2 bases, with 7 bases spanning the gap. CDR3 size: 13 residues. The germline V gene has CDR1 MNHEY and CDR2 SMNVEV (reference sequence). CDR3 residues: CASSLDSTYEQYF. In nucleotides, the CDR3 is TGTGCCAGCAGTTTAGACTCAACCTACGAGCAGTACTTC.

The chain is built from TRBV7-2 and TRBJ1-2, with D possibly being TRBD1 (5 bases). Germline CDR1 is SGHTA and CDR2 is FQGNSA. Trimming cost V 5 bases and J 11 bases, with 18 bases left between them. The CDR3 is 13 amino acids. The CDR3 loop reads CASSPGALRPYTF. CDR3 coding DNA: TGTGCCAGCAGCCCTGGGGCTCTGCGGCCATACACCTTC.

The V and J genes are TRBV6-1 and TRBJ2-2; D unresolved. Trimming removed 6 bases at V and 1 base at J, with 3 bases between. The CDR3 is made up of 12 amino acids. Germline lookup yields CDR1 MNHNS and CDR2 SASEGT. CDR3 loop: CASRQNTGELFF. The CDR3 bases are TGTGCCAGCAGACAGAACACCGGGGAGCTGTTTTTT.

The chain carries TRBV15 and TRBJ2-3, with D tentatively TRBD2 (6 bases). Germline V gene data show CDR1 as LNHNV and CDR2 as YYDKDF (reference sequence). The V end lost 0 bases, the J end lost 1 base, and 17 bases lay between the germline ends. CDR3 length: 18 amino acids. The CDR3 loop reads CATSRDSSRGRGTDTQYF. The CDR3 nucleotides are TGTGCCACCAGCAGAGATAGTTCGCGGGGCCGTGGCACAGATACGCAGTATTTT.

V usage is TRBV29-1 and J usage is TRBJ2-3; D unresolved. The CDR3 runs 14 residues. Germline CDR1 SQVTM, CDR2 ANQGSEA. Trimming pared 1 base from V and 1 base from J, leaving 9 bases between. CDR3 bases: TGCAGCGTTGAAGTTCCTGGAGGCACAGATACGCAGTATTTT. It codes for CSVEVPGGTDTQYF.

The chain employs TRBV21-1 and TRBJ2-2; the table calls TRBD1, which could not be checked here. TRBV21-1 is recorded as a pseudogene. This CDR3 comprises 18 residues. Here the CDR3 reads CASSKVVKGTALAGELFF. The DNA of the CDR3 is TGTGCCAGCAGCAAAGTGGTGAAAGGGACAGCTTTGGCCGGGGAGCTGTTTTTT.

The V gene is TRBV6-5, the J gene TRBJ2-7; 8 bases fit TRBD1. The CDR3 has 16 residues. Germline V gene data show CDR1 as MNHEY and CDR2 as SVGAGI. Germline trimming cut 4 bases from V and 2 bases from J; bases unmatched to any gene: 10. CDR3 in amino acids: CASSFKSRGLTYEQYF. CDR3 nucleotide sequence: TGTGCCAGCAGTTTCAAATCCAGGGGGCTGACCTACGAGCAGTACTTC.

The chain has TRBV11-2 and TRBJ1-4; TRBD1 is a possible D gene (5 bases). The CDR3 has 17 residues. The V gene's germline CDR1 is SGHAT and CDR2 FQNNGV. V lost 5 bases and J 0 bases, leaving 16 bases between the germline ends. CDR3 sequence: CASSPIGARSTNEKLFF. Here the CDR3 DNA reads TGTGCCAGCAGCCCCATAGGGGCCAGGTCAACTAATGAAAAACTGTTTTTT.

The chain links TRBV7-6 to TRBJ1-4; 9 bases map to TRBD1. Germline trimming cut 6 bases from V and 2 bases from J; bases unmatched to any gene: 4. Germline loops: CDR1 SGHVS, CDR2 FNYEAQ. The CDR3 has 15 residues. The CDR3 sequence: CASRPTGGTNEKLFF. Here the CDR3 DNA reads TGTGCCAGCAGGCCTACAGGGGGCACTAATGAAAAACTGTTTTTT.

The chain recombines TRBV6-1 with TRBJ2-4, with unresolved D. Deletions cut 6 bases from V and 0 bases from J, with 6 bases between. Germline V gene data show CDR1 as MNHNS and CDR2 as SASEGT. CDR3 size: 13 residues. In DNA form, the CDR3 reads TGTGCCAGCAGGTCCGTAGCCAAAAACATTCAGTACTTC. Its protein product is CASRSVAKNIQYF.

This chain connects TRBV11-2 to TRBJ2-1; D possibly corresponds to TRBD1 (6 bases). This CDR3 comprises 13 residues. V lost 0 bases and J 11 bases, leaving 11 bases between the germline ends. The V gene's germline CDR1 is SGHAT and CDR2 FQNNGV. DNA of the CDR3: TGTGCCAGCAGCTTAGACCCTGGACAGAAGCAGTTCTTC. Protein sequence: CASSLDPGQKQFF.

The chain has TRBV7-6 and TRBJ1-1, with 11 bases fitting TRBD1. Germline V gives CDR1 SGHVS, CDR2 FNYEAQ. The CDR3 loop spans 19 amino acids. Trimming at V came to 2 bases and at J to 0 bases, leaving 11 bases not matched to a gene. CDR3 nucleotide sequence: TGTGCCAGCAGCTTAAGGGGGGACAGGGGGATAGTTATGAACACTGAAGCTTTCTTT. Translated, it gives CASSLRGDRGIVMNTEAFF.